These 25 T cell receptor beta chains originate from one sample sequenced in a study of CD8+CD57+ T cells in acquired aplastic anemia. Genomic DNA, the template, was used for profiling of the TCR beta VDJ and CDR3. TCRdb analysed the reads with MiXCR anew, one entry per CDR3 protein. The table includes 100,000 to 150,000 distinct CDR3 sequences, approximately 41% detected once. The sequenced sample consisted of sorted CD4+, CD8+, or CD8+CD57+ T cells (not recorded which) from PBMCs. These receptors were obtained from a human donor in good health, serving as a control.

There are many counts of this clonotype. The chain links TRBV12-3 or TRBV12-4 to TRBJ1-6; TRBD1 is a possible D gene (5 bases). V lost 2 bases and J 8 bases, leaving 10 bases between the germline ends. The CDR3 is made up of 14 amino acids. This chain's CDR3 is CASSLIQGDSPLHF. DNA of the CDR3: TGTGCCAGCAGTTTAATTCAGGGTGATTCACCCCTCCACTTT.

V usage is TRBV29-1 and J usage is TRBJ2-7; possibly TRBD1 or TRBD2 for D (5 bases each). CDR3 size: 13 residues. Germline V gene lookup returns CDR1 SQVTM and CDR2 ANQGSEA. V lost 8 bases and J 2 bases, leaving 16 bases between the germline ends. CDR3 sequence: CSLGDSTPYEQYF. CDR3 sequence (DNA): TGCAGCTTGGGGGATAGCACCCCCTACGAGCAGTACTTC.

This clonotype has a handful of counts. The chain uses TRBV27 and TRBJ1-5, with a weak D call TRBD1 (5 bases). This CDR3 comprises 15 residues. Looked up from germline, CDR1 is MNHEY and CDR2 is SMNVEV (reference sequence). With 6 bases removed from V and 6 bases from J, the gap between germline ends came to 18 bases. CDR3 DNA sequence: TGTGCCAGCAGCTCTACAGGATGGAGGGGTCAGCCCCAGCATTTT. It codes for CASSSTGWRGQPQHF.

This clonotype occurred many times. This chain uses TRBV10-1 with TRBJ2-7, with D maybe TRBD1 (5 bases). Germline V gives CDR1 WNHNN, CDR2 SYGVQD (reference sequence). Trimming shortened V by 6 bases and J by 2 bases, and 8 bases separated the two germline ends. This CDR3 is built from 12 residues. The CDR3 reads CASRGRAYEQYF. CDR3 DNA: TGCGCCAGCAGGGGCAGGGCCTACGAGCAGTACTTC.

This clonotype was observed at least ten times. CDR3 loop: CASSRASGGMNTEAFF. CDR3 bases: TGTGCCAGTAGTAGAGCTTCTGGGGGAATGAACACTGAAGCTTTCTTT. The V call is TRBV19, the J call TRBJ1-1; D is perhaps TRBD1 (5 bases). Per the germline V gene, CDR1 is LNHDA and CDR2 is SQIVND (reference sequence). The CDR3 is 16 amino acids. V was trimmed by 4 bases and J by 0 bases, leaving 15 bases between them.

This clonotype was recorded many times. The chain couples TRBV20-1 to TRBJ2-7; 8 nucleotides agree with TRBD2. Germline V gene lookup returns CDR1 DFQATT and CDR2 SNEGSKA (reference sequence). The CDR3 totals 15 residues. The V and J ends lost 7 bases and 2 bases, in that order; junction bases with no gene match: 13. The CDR3 DNA reads as TGCAGTGTAGAAGGGGCGGTAGCGGGGACCTACGAGCAGTACTTC. Its protein is CSVEGAVAGTYEQYF.

This clonotype was seen ten or more times. This chain uses TRBV20-1 with TRBJ1-1, with D unclear. Germline CDR1 DFQATT, CDR2 SNEGSKA (reference sequence). This CDR3 has 11 residues. V lost 3 bases and J 5 bases, leaving 7 bases between the germline ends. The CDR3 loop reads CSARTQTEAFF. CDR3 DNA sequence: TGCAGTGCTAGGACACAAACTGAAGCTTTCTTT.

In regard to this clonotype: Possible read error: a much larger clone is one base away. CDR3 nucleotides: TGTGCCAGCAGCTTAGGATTCCAGGGGGCCTTACACGAGCAGTACTTC. Protein sequence: CASSLGFQGALHEQYF. This chain links TRBV11-2 with TRBJ2-7; 8 bases are a match to TRBD1. Trimming cost V 1 base and J 5 bases; bases outside gene matches: 10. The CDR3 extends over 16 amino acids. From germline, CDR1 is SGHAT and CDR2 FQNNGV. Combining the CDR3 with reference TRBV11-2 and TRBJ2-7 gives the whole variable domain EAGVAQSPRYKIIEKRQSVAFWCNPISGHATLYWYQQILGQGPKLLIQFQNNGVVDDSQLPKDRFSAERLKGVDSTLKIQPAKLEDSAVYLCASSLGFQGALHEQYFGPGTRLTVT.

The rearrangement uses TRBV11-3 and TRBJ1-6; D gene ambiguous. CDR1 is SGHNT and CDR2 is YENEEA in the germline V gene. The CDR3 length is 15 residues. V was clipped by 2 bases and J by 6 bases, with 11 bases between them. The CDR3 DNA reads TGTGCCAGCAGCTTACCAACGGGAGGTAATTCACCCCTCCACTTT. Its translation is CASSLPTGGNSPLHF.

The chain links TRBV19 to TRBJ2-7, with TRBD1 identical over 8 bases. Trimming cost V 5 bases and J 2 bases; bases outside gene matches: 5. CDR1 is LNHDA and CDR2 is SQIVND in the germline V gene (reference sequence). The CDR3 consists of 14 residues. The CDR3 coding sequence is TGTGCCAGTAGTTTTGGACAGGGACCCTACGAGCAGTACTTC. Protein product: CASSFGQGPYEQYF.

This clonotype has a count of ten or more. V usage is TRBV5-1 and J usage is TRBJ2-3; tentative D call: TRBD2 (5 bases). Germline V gene data show CDR1 as SGHRS and CDR2 as YFSETQ. The CDR3 length is 11 residues. V lost 4 bases, J lost 10 bases, and 10 bases lay in between. The CDR3 loop reads CASSLDSAQYF. The CDR3 coding sequence is TGCGCCAGCAGCCTGGATAGCGCGCAGTATTTT.

The chain uses TRBV29-1 and TRBJ1-2; D not certain. The germline CDR1 and CDR2 sequences are SQVTM and ANQGSEA. The CDR3 is made up of 12 amino acids. The ends were cut back, 4 bases at V and 0 bases at J, with 6 bases in the middle. The CDR3 is CSVAATNYGYTF. As DNA, the CDR3 is TGCAGCGTTGCAGCCACTAACTATGGCTACACCTTC.

The V gene is TRBV25-1, the J gene TRBJ2-7, with 7 bases identical to TRBD1. CDR3 length: 13 residues. Trimming removed 7 bases from V and 0 bases from J; junction bases left unmatched: 3. Germline lookup yields CDR1 MGHDK and CDR2 SYGVNS. The DNA for the CDR3 is TGTGCCAGCATAGGGACAGACTCCTACGAGCAGTACTTC. Encoded protein: CASIGTDSYEQYF.

In this sample, this clonotype turned up many times. This chain joins TRBV27 and TRBJ1-2, with D possibly matching TRBD1 (6 bases). Trimming pared 7 bases from V and 0 bases from J, leaving 12 bases between. Per the germline V gene, CDR1 is MNHEY and CDR2 is SMNVEV (reference sequence). There are 14 residues in the CDR3. CDR3 coding DNA: TGTGCCAGCACGACCGGGACATCTAACTATGGCTACACCTTC. Its translation: CASTTGTSNYGYTF.

The chain combines TRBV7-2 with TRBJ2-1; D not resolved. V was clipped by 2 bases and J by 6 bases, with 8 bases between them. The CDR3 is made up of 13 amino acids. Per germline, CDR1 SGHTA and CDR2 FQGNSA. The CDR3 DNA reads TGTGCCAGCAGCTTATCAGTTCGCAATGAGCAGTTCTTC. Translating it yields CASSLSVRNEQFF.

The table lists this clonotype with many counts. The V call is TRBV5-1, the J call TRBJ2-6; D not resolved. CDR1 is SGHRS and CDR2 is YFSETQ in the germline V gene. This CDR3 contains 16 residues. The V and J ends lost 0 bases and 0 bases respectively, with 7 bases between them. The CDR3 here is CASSLDNPSGANVLTF. DNA for the CDR3: TGCGCCAGCAGCTTGGACAATCCCTCTGGGGCCAACGTCCTGACTTTC.

V and J are TRBV10-1 and TRBJ2-7, with 9 bases that match TRBD2. V gave up 6 bases and J gave up 8 bases; unmatched junction bases: 11. The CDR3 covers 14 residues. Germline V gene sequence: CDR1 WNHNN, CDR2 SYGVQD (reference sequence). CDR3 sequence reads: CASSQGGGAVQQYF. The CDR3 DNA reads as TGCGCCAGCAGCCAAGGCGGGGGGGCCGTCCAGCAGTACTTC.

This clonotype was detected many times. The chain joins TRBV3-1 to TRBJ2-3; 7 bases are shared with TRBD2. The CDR3 is 15 residues long. The germline V gene has CDR1 LGHDT and CDR2 YNNKEL (reference sequence). Trimming took 4 bases from V and 1 from J; bases not matched to a gene: 5. The DNA for the CDR3 is TGTGCCAGCAGCCTATCTAGCGGAGGCACAGATACGCAGTATTTT. Its translation: CASSLSSGGTDTQYF.

This chain uses TRBV29-1 with TRBJ2-7; either TRBD1 or TRBD2 may supply D (5 bases each). The CDR3 has 10 amino acids. V lost 6 bases to trimming and J lost 10 bases, with 13 bases between them. The germline gives CDR1 SQVTM, CDR2 ANQGSEA. The CDR3 bases are TGCAGCGTGGACTCAGGGAATCAGTACTTC. Encoded protein: CSVDSGNQYF.

This clonotype was picked up many times. The chain recombines TRBV6-1 with TRBJ1-4; 10 bases line up with TRBD1. The CDR3 sequence is 14 residues long. From germline, CDR1 is MNHNS and CDR2 SASEGT. After removal of 3 bases from V and 8 bases from J, the junction contained 3 bases not matched to a gene. CDR3 coding DNA: TGTGCCAGCAGTGAGACAGGGGGCAGGGAAAAACTGTTTTTT. Translating it yields CASSETGGREKLFF.

This clonotype was detected a few times. The chain carries TRBV29-1 and TRBJ1-4, with 9 bases fitting TRBD1. This CDR3 is 13 amino acids long. Germline trimming cut 6 bases from V and 7 bases from J; bases unmatched to any gene: 6. Per germline, CDR1 SQVTM and CDR2 ANQGSEA. This chain's CDR3 is CSVGGQGVEKLFF. CDR3 coding DNA: TGCAGCGTGGGGGGACAGGGAGTTGAAAAACTGTTTTTT.

The chain carries TRBV11-3 and TRBJ1-1, with TRBD1 matching over 8 bases. With V trimmed by 8 bases and J by 7 bases, 9 bases remained unmatched. Germline values: CDR1 SGHNT, CDR2 YENEEA. The CDR3 contains 13 residues. CDR3 amino acids: CASSPTGVIEAFF. CDR3 DNA: TGTGCCAGCTCTCCGACAGGGGTGATTGAAGCTTTCTTT.

With respect to this clonotype: Likely a read error: the CDR3 ends without its conserved phenylalanine or tryptophan. The DNA is omitted, as the CDR3 cannot be located on it reliably, and the CDR3 follows TCRdb's listing. The V gene is TRBV10-3, the J gene TRBJ2-6. The V gene's germline CDR1 is ENHRY and CDR2 SYGVKD. The CDR3 is made up of 8 amino acids, end residues included. CDR3 in amino acids: CAISESTS.

This clonotype was seen more than once but under ten times. The chain couples TRBV19 to TRBJ1-5; possibly TRBD1 for D (5 bases). V was shortened by 4 bases and J by 6 bases, with 10 bases between the two germline ends. The germline V gene encodes CDR1 LNHDA and CDR2 SQIVND (reference sequence). The CDR3 length is 13 residues. The CDR3 nucleotides read TGTGCCAGTAGTACCTCGGGGGGTCAGCCCCAGCATTTT. It translates to CASSTSGGQPQHF.

The rearrangement links TRBV15 to TRBJ2-2; 10 nucleotides agree with TRBD2. CDR3 length: 17 amino acids. Germline V gene data show CDR1 as LNHNV and CDR2 as YYDKDF (reference sequence). Trimming removed 1 base from V and 6 bases from J; junction bases left unmatched: 8. CDR3 loop: CATSRGASGRRAGELFF. CDR3 coding DNA: TGTGCCACCAGCAGAGGTGCTAGCGGGAGAAGGGCCGGGGAGCTGTTTTTT.